This T cell receptor (beta chain) was recorded in a study of T cells in Graves' hyperthyroidism and ophthalmopathy. On the study more broadly: At initial diagnosis, before any treatment had begun, peripheral blood was obtained.

For this clonotype: What it binds is not known.

Overall study results and limits: Stable hyperthyroidism was separated from ophthalmopathy by a model based on 13 V-J features. Most expanded thyroid clonotypes above 0.001 also appeared in blood.

CDR1 is DFQATT, CDR2 SNEGSKA, per germline (reference sequence). The CDR3 runs 13 residues. V was cut by 1 base and J by 5 bases, with 11 bases left in between. Amplified TCR beta CDR3 regions derived from RNA transcripts. HTBI primers were used for first-round RT-PCR of the TCR CDR3. TCRdb redid the calling of the multiplex PCR reads with MiXCR, one entry per CDR3 protein. Here the sample spans approximately 330,000 distinct CDR3 sequences, approximately 22% being singletons. PBMCs were collected from an approximately 10 ml volume of fresh peripheral blood. The source material was blood. The chain combines TRBV20-1 with TRBJ2-5; D assignment may be TRBD1 or TRBD2 (5 bases each). This clonotype was sampled from a woman between 50 and 59 years old with Graves' hyperthyroidism. Here the CDR3 DNA reads TGCAGTGCTAGAGGGGGGACCGGGGAGACCCAGTACTTC. Translated: CSARGGTGETQYF.